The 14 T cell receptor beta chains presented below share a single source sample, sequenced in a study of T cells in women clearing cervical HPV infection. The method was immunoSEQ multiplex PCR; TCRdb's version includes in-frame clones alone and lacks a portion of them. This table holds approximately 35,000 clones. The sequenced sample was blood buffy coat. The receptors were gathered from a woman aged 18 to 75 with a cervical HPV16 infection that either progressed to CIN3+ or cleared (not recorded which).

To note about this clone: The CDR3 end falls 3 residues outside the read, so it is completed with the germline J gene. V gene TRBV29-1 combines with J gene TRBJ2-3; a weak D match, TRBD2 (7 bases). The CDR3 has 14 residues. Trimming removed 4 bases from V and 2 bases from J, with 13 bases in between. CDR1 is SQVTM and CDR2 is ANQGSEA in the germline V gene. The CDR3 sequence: CSVGGGVDTDTQYF. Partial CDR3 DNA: TGCAGCGTTGGAGGGGGGGTGGACACAGATACG.

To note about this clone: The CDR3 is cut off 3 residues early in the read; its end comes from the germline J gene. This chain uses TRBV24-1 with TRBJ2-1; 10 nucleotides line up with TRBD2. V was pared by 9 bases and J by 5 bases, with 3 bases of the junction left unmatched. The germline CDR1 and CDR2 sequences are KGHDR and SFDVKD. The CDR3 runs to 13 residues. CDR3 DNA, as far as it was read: TGTGCCACCGGGACTAGCGACCACAATGAG. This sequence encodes CATGTSDHNE. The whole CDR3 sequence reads CATGTSDHNEQFF.

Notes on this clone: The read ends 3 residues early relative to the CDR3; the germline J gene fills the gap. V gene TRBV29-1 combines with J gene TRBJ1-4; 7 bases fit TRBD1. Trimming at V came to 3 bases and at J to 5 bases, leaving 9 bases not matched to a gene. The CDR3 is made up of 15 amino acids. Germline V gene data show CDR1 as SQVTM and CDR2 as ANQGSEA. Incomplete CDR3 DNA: TGCAGCGTTGATCATCTGGGACAGCCAAATGAAAAA. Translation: CSVDHLGQPNEK. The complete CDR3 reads CSVDHLGQPNEKLFF.

CDR3 in amino acids: CASSTTIRGEAFF. CDR3 DNA (partial): TGTGCCAGCAGTACTACCATCAGGGGTGAA. The chain recombines TRBV6-2 or TRBV6-3 with TRBJ1-1; maybe TRBD1 (6 bases). The read gets to within 3 residues of the CDR3 end, and the germline J gene fills in the rest. The germline CDR1 and CDR2 sequences are MNHEY and SVGEGT. The CDR3 runs 13 residues. Trimming cost V 5 bases and J 7 bases, with 14 bases left between them.

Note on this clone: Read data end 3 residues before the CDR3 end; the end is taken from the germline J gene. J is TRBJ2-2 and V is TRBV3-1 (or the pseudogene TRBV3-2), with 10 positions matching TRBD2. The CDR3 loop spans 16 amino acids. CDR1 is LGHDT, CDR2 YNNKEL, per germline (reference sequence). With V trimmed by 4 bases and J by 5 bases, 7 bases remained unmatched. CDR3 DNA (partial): TGTGCCAGCAGCCTTTCACTAGCGGGATTAACCGGGGAG. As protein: CASSLSLAGLTGE. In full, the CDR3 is CASSLSLAGLTGELFF.

CDR3 sequence reads: CASSPRDRASPLHF. Incomplete CDR3 DNA: TGTGCCAGCAGTCCCCGGGACAGGGCTTCACCC. The chain is built from TRBV5-6 and TRBJ1-6; 9 positions match TRBD1. With the read ending 3 residues before the CDR3 end, the germline J gene is used to fill in that end. The CDR3 covers 14 residues. Trimming took 5 bases from V and 9 from J; bases not matched to a gene: 6. CDR1 SGHDT and CDR2 YYEEEE come from the germline V gene.

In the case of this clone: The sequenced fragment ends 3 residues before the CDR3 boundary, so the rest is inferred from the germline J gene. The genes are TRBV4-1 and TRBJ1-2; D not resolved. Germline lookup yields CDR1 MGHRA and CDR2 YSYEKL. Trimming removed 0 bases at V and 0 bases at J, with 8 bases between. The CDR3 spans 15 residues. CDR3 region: CASSQDQETNYGYTF. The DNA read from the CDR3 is TGCGCCAGCAGCCAAGATCAGGAGACTAACTATGGC.

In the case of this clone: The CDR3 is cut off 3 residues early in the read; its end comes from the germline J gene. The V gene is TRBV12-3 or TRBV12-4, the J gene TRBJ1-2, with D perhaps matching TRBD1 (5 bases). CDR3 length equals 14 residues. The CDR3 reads CASSSAGPPLGYTF. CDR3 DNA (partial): TGTGCCAGCAGTTCGGCAGGGCCTCCCTTGGGC.

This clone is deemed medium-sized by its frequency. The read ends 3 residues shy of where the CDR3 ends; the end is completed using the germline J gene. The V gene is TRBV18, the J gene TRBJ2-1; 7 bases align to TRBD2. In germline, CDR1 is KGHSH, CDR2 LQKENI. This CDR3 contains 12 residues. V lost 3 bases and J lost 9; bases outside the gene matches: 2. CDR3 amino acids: CASSPRGSEQFF. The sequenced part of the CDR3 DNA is TGTGCCAGCTCACCCCGCGGGAGTGAG. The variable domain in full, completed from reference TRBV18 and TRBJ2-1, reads NAGVMQNPRHLVRRRGQEARLRCSPMKGHSHVYWYRQLPEEGLKFMVYLQKENIIDESGMPKERFSAEFPKEGPSILRIQQVVRGDSAAYFCASSPRGSEQFFGPGTRLTVL.

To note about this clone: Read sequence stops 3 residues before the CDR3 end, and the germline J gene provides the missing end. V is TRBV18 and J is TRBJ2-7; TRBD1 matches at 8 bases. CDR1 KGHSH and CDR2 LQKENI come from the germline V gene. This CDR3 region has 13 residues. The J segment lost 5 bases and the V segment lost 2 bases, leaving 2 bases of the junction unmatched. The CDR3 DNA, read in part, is TGTGCCAGCTCACCAGTGGACAGGGACGAG. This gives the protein CASSPVDRDE. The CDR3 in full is CASSPVDRDEQYF.

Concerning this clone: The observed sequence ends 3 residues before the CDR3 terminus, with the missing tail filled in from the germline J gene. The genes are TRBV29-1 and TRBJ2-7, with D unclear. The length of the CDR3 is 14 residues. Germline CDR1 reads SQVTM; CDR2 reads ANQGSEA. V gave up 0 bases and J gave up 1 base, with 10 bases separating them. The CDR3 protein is CSVEDRAGSYEQYF. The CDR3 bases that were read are TGCAGCGTTGAAGATAGGGCAGGTTCCTACGAG.

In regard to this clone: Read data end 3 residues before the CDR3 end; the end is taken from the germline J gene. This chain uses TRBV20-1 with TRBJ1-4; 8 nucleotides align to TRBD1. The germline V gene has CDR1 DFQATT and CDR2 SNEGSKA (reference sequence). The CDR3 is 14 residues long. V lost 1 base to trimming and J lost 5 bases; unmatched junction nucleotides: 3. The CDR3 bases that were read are TGCAGTGCTAGAGTACGACAGGGGAATGAAAAA. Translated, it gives CSARVRQGNEK. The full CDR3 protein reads CSARVRQGNEKLFF.

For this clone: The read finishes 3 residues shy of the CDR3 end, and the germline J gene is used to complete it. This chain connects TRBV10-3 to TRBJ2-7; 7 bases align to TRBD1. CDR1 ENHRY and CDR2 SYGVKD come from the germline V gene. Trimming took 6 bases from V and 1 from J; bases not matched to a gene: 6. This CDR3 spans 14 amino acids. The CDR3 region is CAIRGDRISYEQYF. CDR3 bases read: TGTGCCATCAGGGGGGACAGAATTTCCTACGAG.

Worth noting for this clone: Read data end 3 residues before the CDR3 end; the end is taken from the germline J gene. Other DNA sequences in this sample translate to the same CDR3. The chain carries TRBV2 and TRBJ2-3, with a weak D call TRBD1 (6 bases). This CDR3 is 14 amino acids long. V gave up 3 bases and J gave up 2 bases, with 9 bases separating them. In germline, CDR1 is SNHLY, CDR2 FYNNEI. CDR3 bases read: TGTGCCAGCAGTGAGCAGGGGACCACAGATACG. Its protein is CASSEQGTTDT. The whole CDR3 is CASSEQGTTDTQYF.